These T cell receptor beta chains were read from a single sample in a study of vaccination effects on CD4 cells after COVID-19. What these receptors recognize is not known. Some clones are missing from TCRdb's copy, which holds only in-frame ones; the method was immunoSEQ multiplex PCR. The profile covers some 36,000 clones, with about two thirds appearing a single time and more than 3.5% taken by the ten largest. This specimen was CD4+ T cells from PBMCs cultured without peptide, taken before COVID-19 vaccination. The source of these receptors is a human donor who received a COVID-19 vaccine. Each CDR3 is given with its conserved first and last residue. D genes are given only for firm matches. Some rows mark clone size as missing; the rest say once, few, many or name a class of expanded clone.

DNA: TGTGCCAGCAGCTTTTTCCCGACAGATACGCAGTATTTT; CDR3: CASSFFPTDTQYF; D: -; size: few; J: TRBJ2-3; V: TRBV7-2
DNA: TGTGCCAGCGGAAAAGAGGGACAGGGGAGTGAAGCTTTCTTT; CDR3: CASGKEGQGSEAFF; D: TRBD1; size: few; J: TRBJ1-1; V: TRBV10-3
DNA: TGCGCCAGCAGCCCGTCTAGCGGGAGGGCCGAAACGGGGATTCAGTACTTC; CDR3: CASSPSSGRAETGIQYF; D: TRBD2; size: -; J: TRBJ2-4; V: TRBV5-1
DNA: TGTGCCAGCAGCCCGGTCGTTTCCGGAGGCGAGCAGTACTTC; CDR3: CASSPVVSGGEQYF; D: -; size: few; J: TRBJ2-7; V: TRBV7-7
DNA: TGTGCCCGGCAACAGTTGACTAACTATGGCTACACCTTC; CDR3: CARQQLTNYGYTF; D: -; size: few; J: TRBJ1-2; V: TRBV30
DNA: TGTGCCAGCAGCTTGAGTCTTTTCGGGGGAGCGGGGGAAAAACTGTTTTTT; CDR3: CASSLSLFGGAGEKLFF; D: -; size: -; J: TRBJ1-4; V: TRBV11-2
DNA: TGTGCCAGCAGTTTATTGGCGGGAACCTACGAGCAGTACTTC; CDR3: CASSLLAGTYEQYF; D: -; size: -; J: TRBJ2-7; V: TRBV28
DNA: TGTGCCACCAGTCGGGGGGGCCGAGACTACAATGAGCAGTTCTTC; CDR3: CATSRGGRDYNEQFF; D: TRBD2; size: medium-sized; J: TRBJ2-1; V: TRBV24-1
DNA: TGCGCCACCATACGACTAGCGGGAGGGAGCTCCTACGAGCAGTACTTC; CDR3: CATIRLAGGSSYEQYF; D: TRBD2; size: -; J: TRBJ2-7; V: TRBV10-2
DNA: TGTGCCACCAGTGTGTCAGGGTCTGTCCAGCCCCAGCATTTT; CDR3: CATSVSGSVQPQHF; D: -; size: -; J: TRBJ1-5; V: TRBV24-1
DNA: TGTGCCTGGAGGAGACAGGGGGCTGATGGCTACACCTTC; CDR3: CAWRRQGADGYTF; D: TRBD1; size: -; J: TRBJ1-2; V: TRBV30
DNA: TGCGCCAGCAGTGGGGGGAATTTGACTGAAGCTTTCTTT; CDR3: CASSGGNLTEAFF; D: -; size: few; J: TRBJ1-1; V: TRBV10-2
DNA: TGTGCCAGCAGTGGAACCGGGACAGGGCTTACGACACCCCTCCACTTT; CDR3: CASSGTGTGLTTPLHF; D: TRBD1; size: few; J: TRBJ1-6; V: TRBV2
DNA: TGTGCCAGCAGTTACTCGTCCGGGGACACTGAAGCTTTCTTT; CDR3: CASSYSSGDTEAFF; D: -; size: -; J: TRBJ1-1; V: TRBV6-6
DNA: TGTGCCAGCACCCGAAGCACAGATACGCAGTATTTT; CDR3: CASTRSTDTQYF; D: -; size: once; J: TRBJ2-3; V: TRBV11-2
DNA: TGTGCCAGCAGCCCAACGGGGTACCAAGAGACCCAGTACTTC; CDR3: CASSPTGYQETQYF; D: -; size: -; J: TRBJ2-5; V: TRBV9
DNA: TGTGCCAGCAACGTACAGGGGAGAACTTTCTTT; CDR3: CASNVQGRTFF; D: TRBD1; size: -; J: TRBJ1-1; V: TRBV6-5
DNA: TGTGCCAGCATCCGAGACTTACGGGGCAATCAGCCCCAGCATTTT; CDR3: CASIRDLRGNQPQHF; D: -; size: -; J: TRBJ1-5; V: TRBV2
DNA: TGTGCCAGCAGCCCTATGTACAGGGACACTGAAGCTTTCTTT; CDR3: CASSPMYRDTEAFF; D: -; size: -; J: TRBJ1-1; V: TRBV3-1/TRBV3-2
DNA: TGTGCCAGCAGCCCCGGGACTAGTATCCCCTCCGGGGAGCTGTTTTTT; CDR3: CASSPGTSIPSGELFF; D: TRBD2; size: -; J: TRBJ2-2; V: TRBV3-1/TRBV3-2
DNA: TGTGCCAGCAGCCCCCGCCCGGGGTACGAGCAGTACTTC; CDR3: CASSPRPGYEQYF; D: -; size: few; J: TRBJ2-7; V: TRBV6-6
DNA: TGTGCCAGCTCACCGGATCTAGCGGGGACAAACTACAATGAGCAGTTCTTC; CDR3: CASSPDLAGTNYNEQFF; D: TRBD2; size: -; J: TRBJ2-1; V: TRBV18
DNA: TGTGCCAGTAGTATCACAGGGGGCCTGGCGGGGGCAAACAATGAGCAGTTCTTC; CDR3: CASSITGGLAGANNEQFF; D: TRBD1; size: -; J: TRBJ2-1; V: TRBV19
DNA: TGTGCCTGGAGTGGAGGGTTGAGCGGGGTAGGCACCCTCCACTTT; CDR3: CAWSGGLSGVGTLHF; D: -; size: -; J: TRBJ1-6; V: TRBV30
DNA: TGTGCCAGTAGGGTTTTGGAAGAAAACATTCAGTACTTC; CDR3: CASRVLEENIQYF; D: -; size: few; J: TRBJ2-4; V: TRBV19
DNA: TGTGCCAGCAGCTTACCGGGACACAACTATGGCTACACCTTC; CDR3: CASSLPGHNYGYTF; D: -; size: few; J: TRBJ1-2; V: TRBV7-2
DNA: TGTGCCAGCAGTTTAGTCCCAGGGGGAGGCACTGAAGCTTTCTTT; CDR3: CASSLVPGGGTEAFF; D: TRBD1; size: -; J: TRBJ1-1; V: TRBV27
DNA: TGTGCCTGGAGTGGGGGGGCGGAGGAGCAGTACTTC; CDR3: CAWSGGAEEQYF; D: -; size: -; J: TRBJ2-7; V: TRBV30
DNA: TGTGCCAGTAGTATAGGGGGGGCGTTGAGCTATGGCTACACCTTC; CDR3: CASSIGGALSYGYTF; D: -; size: few; J: TRBJ1-2; V: TRBV19
DNA: TGTGCCAGCAGTTACGTGGGGGGGGAGACTGAAGCTTTCTTT; CDR3: CASSYVGGETEAFF; D: -; size: -; J: TRBJ1-1; V: TRBV6-5
DNA: TGTGCCTGGAGTGTACCCATGGGAAAACTGTTTTTT; CDR3: CAWSVPMGKLFF; D: -; size: -; J: TRBJ1-4; V: TRBV30
DNA: TGTGCCAGCTCACCAAGGGCAGGCCAGCCCCAGCATTTT; CDR3: CASSPRAGQPQHF; D: -; size: few; J: TRBJ1-5; V: TRBV18
DNA: TGTGCCAGCAGTTACCGGCTAGCGGGGGGGCCCAATGAGCAGTTCTTC; CDR3: CASSYRLAGGPNEQFF; D: TRBD2; size: -; J: TRBJ2-1; V: TRBV6-2/TRBV6-3
DNA: TGTGCCAGCAGCCAAGAAGACAGGGCCCACGGCTACACCTTC; CDR3: CASSQEDRAHGYTF; D: TRBD1; size: few; J: TRBJ1-2; V: TRBV3-1/TRBV3-2
DNA: TGCGCCAGCAGCTCTGGGGGGGCAGAGACCCAGTACTTC; CDR3: CASSSGGAETQYF; D: -; size: -; J: TRBJ2-5; V: TRBV5-1
DNA: TGTGCCAGCAGCTCTCCTACAGGGTATCAGGGCGGCTACACCTTC; CDR3: CASSSPTGYQGGYTF; D: -; size: -; J: TRBJ1-2; V: TRBV11-2
DNA: TGTGCCAGCAGCTTAGATCTCGGGGTGCAGACCCAGTACTTC; CDR3: CASSLDLGVQTQYF; D: -; size: medium-sized; J: TRBJ2-5; V: TRBV7-9
DNA: TGTGCCAGCAGCCACCAGACTCCCAGTCCAGATACGCAGTATTTT; CDR3: CASSHQTPSPDTQYF; D: -; size: -; J: TRBJ2-3; V: TRBV3-1/TRBV3-2
DNA: TGTGCCAGCAGCTTAGGAGCGCAAGAGACCCAGTACTTC; CDR3: CASSLGAQETQYF; D: -; size: -; J: TRBJ2-5; V: TRBV7-8
DNA: TGTGCCAGTAGTATTATGGGGGAAGGCCTTGGAAACACCATATATTTT; CDR3: CASSIMGEGLGNTIYF; D: -; size: -; J: TRBJ1-3; V: TRBV19
DNA: TGTGCCAGCAGTTACTCGACCCGGCAGGCATCCGAGCAGTACTTC; CDR3: CASSYSTRQASEQYF; D: -; size: -; J: TRBJ2-7; V: TRBV6-5
DNA: TGTGCCAGCAGCCCAGGGACAGGGAAGAAGGTTTTTTCTGGAAACACCATATATTTT; CDR3: CASSPGTGKKVFSGNTIYF; D: TRBD1; size: few; J: TRBJ1-3; V: TRBV7-9
DNA: TGTGCCAGCAGCGTAGCCGGAACTAGCACAGATACGCAGTATTTT; CDR3: CASSVAGTSTDTQYF; D: -; size: -; J: TRBJ2-3; V: TRBV9
DNA: TGTGCCAGCAGTTACAGTGGGGATACTAGCACAGATACGCAGTATTTT; CDR3: CASSYSGDTSTDTQYF; D: -; size: -; J: TRBJ2-3; V: TRBV6-5
DNA: TGTGCCAGCCTCCCTCACGGTGCAGGCGAGCAGTACTTC; CDR3: CASLPHGAGEQYF; D: -; size: -; J: TRBJ2-7; V: TRBV18
DNA: TGCGCCAGCAGCCAAGATGAAAGGACCCCCTACGAGCAGTACTTC; CDR3: CASSQDERTPYEQYF; D: -; size: -; J: TRBJ2-7; V: TRBV4-1
DNA: TGTGCCAGCAGCGCCCGGGATCCCTTCCCAGGGCAAGAGACCCAGTACTTC; CDR3: CASSARDPFPGQETQYF; D: -; size: -; J: TRBJ2-5; V: TRBV7-6
DNA: TGTGCCAGCAGCGTAGGTCGTGTTGTTGGAAAAGAGACCCAGTACTTC; CDR3: CASSVGRVVGKETQYF; D: -; size: -; J: TRBJ2-5; V: TRBV7-7
DNA: TGCGCCAGCAGCTTGGAGTACGGGGAAAATGGCTACACCTTC; CDR3: CASSLEYGENGYTF; D: -; size: -; J: TRBJ1-2; V: TRBV5-1
DNA: TGTGCCAGCAGCTTCCAAGGACGGTCCGGGGAGCTGTTTTTT; CDR3: CASSFQGRSGELFF; D: -; size: few; J: TRBJ2-2; V: TRBV11-2
DNA: TGTGCCATCAGTCCCCGGGGGTCCCCAACCGGGGAGCTGTTTTTT; CDR3: CAISPRGSPTGELFF; D: -; size: -; J: TRBJ2-2; V: TRBV10-3
DNA: TGTGCCAGTCTTTTCGCCGACAGCTATAATTCACCCCTCCACTTT; CDR3: CASLFADSYNSPLHF; D: -; size: few; J: TRBJ1-6; V: TRBV19
DNA: TGTGCCAGTAGTAAGTGGGCAACGGAGGGCGATGAGCAGTTCTTC; CDR3: CASSKWATEGDEQFF; D: -; size: -; J: TRBJ2-1; V: TRBV19
DNA: TGTGCCTGGAGTATGGGGGGGAATCAGCCCCAGCATTTT; CDR3: CAWSMGGNQPQHF; D: -; size: -; J: TRBJ1-5; V: TRBV30
DNA: TGTGCCAGCAGCTTACGGACTAGCGGGAGTTTCACAGATACGCAGTATTTT; CDR3: CASSLRTSGSFTDTQYF; D: TRBD2; size: -; J: TRBJ2-3; V: TRBV5-4
DNA: TGTGCCAGCAGCTTAGGGACAAACGCCGGGGAGCTGTTTTTT; CDR3: CASSLGTNAGELFF; D: -; size: -; J: TRBJ2-2; V: TRBV13
DNA: TGCGCCAGCAGCTCTGGGGGGGGCGGTGTAGAGACCCAGTACTTC; CDR3: CASSSGGGGVETQYF; D: -; size: few; J: TRBJ2-5; V: TRBV5-1
DNA: TGTGCCAGCAGCCAAGGGACAGGGGAATCACCCCTCCACTTT; CDR3: CASSQGTGESPLHF; D: TRBD1; size: -; J: TRBJ1-6; V: TRBV3-1/TRBV3-2
DNA: TGTGCCAGCAGTGAAGCATCCGGGGCTGGGGCAGATACGCAGTATTTT; CDR3: CASSEASGAGADTQYF; D: -; size: -; J: TRBJ2-3; V: TRBV6-1
DNA: TGTGCTAGCAACTCCCCGACAACAGGGTACGGCTACACCTTC; CDR3: CASNSPTTGYGYTF; D: -; size: -; J: TRBJ1-2; V: TRBV6-5